This T cell receptor beta chain derives from a study of vaccination effects on CD4 cells after COVID-19. Clones were sequenced by immunoSEQ multiplex PCR, and TCRdb holds only the in-frame ones, with some missing. This sample has 57,000 or so clones, with less than 80% found just once. Antigen-specific CD4+ T cells were expanded with viral peptide pools in the ViraFEST assay before sequencing. Following culture for 9 to 11 days, CD4+ T cells were isolated. Two doses of either BNT162b2 or mRNA-1273 were given to each participant. CDR1 MNHEY and CDR2 SVGEGT come from the germline V gene. The CDR3 totals 14 residues. V shed 2 bases and J shed 4 bases, with 12 bases lying between them. Turning to this clone: Antigen unknown.

The chain couples TRBV6-2 or TRBV6-3 to TRBJ2-7; tentative D call: TRBD1 (5 bases). Sequencing was performed on CD4+ T cells from PBMCs cultured with HCoV-229E spike peptides, taken after COVID-19 vaccination. The clonotype was recovered from a human donor who received a COVID-19 vaccine. The DNA of the CDR3 is TGTGCCAGCAGTTACGTGGGGCTCTCTTACGAGCAGTACGTC. Protein: CASSYVGLSYEQYV.